Given below is one T cell receptor (beta chain) in context. It lacks a known antigen. No base quality values were provided; no much bigger clone lies one nucleotide off. This record belongs to a study of CD8 T cells in Susac syndrome (dated by TCRdb to 2018 to 2020). Regarding the complete study: Among the Susac syndrome patients who were sequenced, clinically active disease was present in over 5 and clinical remission was observed in about eight. The study used repertoire sequencing to test whether antigen drove CD8+ T cell activation and differentiation in Susac syndrome. At the time of blood withdrawal, Susac syndrome patients were either therapy-naive, taking corticosteroids (with some also receiving IVIg), or on IVIg alone.

RNA was extracted using the RNeasy kit, and about 0.45 to 1 microgram was reverse transcribed with random hexamers. The immunoSEQ multiplex PCR assay, covering 54 Vbeta and 13 Jbeta segments, was used to amplify TCR beta CDR3 regions. PCR amplification bias was corrected using a synthetic template baseline for primer optimization and computational correction. The authors processed their data as follows. Reads were assigned to V, D and J genes according to IMGT and analyzed in immunoSEQ Analyzer, with only productive sequences retained. To calculate clonality, Shannon entropy was normalized by log2 of the number of productive unique sequences and then subtracted from one. Public and private clones were assessed among the 100 most prevalent clones of each patient and control. Clones were defined as Susac-specific if absent from the healthy and MS cohorts, from 1052 published viral clones and from other ImmuneACCESS disease sequences. In TCRdb, the public reads were trimmed at Q25 with fastp and aligned with MiXCR, with productive beta chains retained. Rows are unified per CDR3 protein, each entry keeping the most common DNA and genes. The V and J calls shown here were made by TCRdb, not taken from the authors' results. In all, the sample holds some 210,000 distinct CDR3 sequences, and 85% to 95% of those were seen once. The ten largest clones represent over 0.15% of the sample.

In the germline V gene, CDR1 corresponds to SQVTM and CDR2 to ANQGSEA. The CDR3 starts with the cysteine, ends with the phenylalanine, and has 13 residues. The retained sequence is limited to the CDR3, 39 bases, with the frame set at the first base. The germline V and J ends show losses of 7 bases and 4 bases respectively, and no gene match explains 9 bases of the junction. Peripheral blood CD8+ and CD4+ T cells from healthy donors, Susac syndrome patients and multiple sclerosis patients were profiled by high-throughput TCR beta sequencing. Recently defined diagnostic criteria for definite or probable disease were met by the Susac syndrome patients. Bulk CD8+ and CD4+ T cells were purified by magnetic negative isolation, while CD8+ TEMRA cells were enriched using FACS. Blood was collected in EDTA tubes and processed within 24 hours, with PBMCs isolated through density gradient centrifugation. PBMCs intended for TCR sequencing were frozen in liquid nitrogen and were later thawed in a 37 degrees C water bath. The sorted or isolated CD4+, CD8+ and CD8+ TEMRA cells had a purity of 90% or higher.

Here is what the overall study found, with its caveats: In patients with Susac syndrome, the CD4+ T cell repertoire showed no detectable clonal expansion. The number of individuals in the TCR sequencing and HLA analysis was acknowledged as relatively small.

The specimen sequenced was CD4+ T cells from PBMCs. The receptor was isolated from a human donor with Susac syndrome. The sequence is built from TRBV29-1 and TRBJ1-2, and TRBD1 matches 7 of the central bases. The CDR3 protein: CSAATGRGYGYTF. The DNA sequence is given as TGCAGCGCAGCGACAGGGAGGGGCTATGGCTACACCTTC. Where the CDR3 stops, the reference TRBV29-1 and TRBJ1-2 genes take over; the full variable domain is SAVISQKPSRDICQRGTSLTIQCQVDSQVTMMFWYRQQPGQSLTLIATANQGSEATYESGFVIDKFPISRPNLTFSTLTVSNMSPEDSSIYLCSAATGRGYGYTFGSGTRLTVV.